This is a list of T cell receptor beta chains from one sample in a study of CD8 T cells in Susac syndrome. TCRdb recomputed calls from the immunoSEQ multiplex PCR reads with MiXCR, one row per CDR3 protein. The repertoire holds roughly 200,000 distinct CDR3 sequences, with 90% to 97% as singletons. The sequencing input was CD4+ T cells from PBMCs. These receptors originate from a human donor with multiple sclerosis. The CDR3 runs from the conserved cysteine through the conserved F or W. Each record gives: J gene, V gene, D gene, clone size, CDR3 length, CDR3 protein, CDR3 DNA. A D gene is named only where the DNA matches it firmly. Some rows mark clone size as missing; the rest say once, few, many or name a class of expanded clone.

>TRBJ1-1|TRBV9|.|.|16
CASSVGAGGPGTEAFF
TGTGCCAGCAGCGTAGGGGCGGGAGGGCCTGGCACTGAAGCTTTCTTT
>TRBJ2-1|TRBV23-1|.|.|16
CASSQWEGTLGGEQFF
TGCGCCAGCAGTCAATGGGAAGGGACCCTGGGAGGTGAGCAGTTCTTC
>TRBJ2-5|TRBV12-3/TRBV12-4|TRBD2|.|13
CASRGGSMKTQYF
TGTGCCAGCAGGGGGGGGTCCATGAAGACCCAGTACTTC
>TRBJ1-2|TRBV27|TRBD1|.|15
CASSLTLTGGIGYTF
TGTGCCAGCAGTTTAACCTTGACAGGGGGCATCGGCTACACCTTC
>TRBJ1-4|TRBV20-1|.|once|13
CSARDQGGEKLFF
TGCAGTGCTAGAGATCAAGGGGGTGAAAAACTGTTTTTT
>TRBJ2-2|TRBV29-1|.|.|13
CSVRLGSAGELFF
TGCAGCGTCAGACTAGGATCAGCCGGGGAGCTGTTTTTT
>TRBJ2-6|TRBV29-1|.|.|12
CSVTSGANVLTF
TGCAGCGTTACCTCTGGGGCCAACGTCCTGACTTTC
>TRBJ1-1|TRBV28|.|.|11
CASSLNGGAFF
TGTGCCAGCAGTTTAAACGGGGGTGCTTTCTTT
>TRBJ2-3|TRBV12-3/TRBV12-4|.|.|14
CASSLDLLTDTQYF
TGTGCCAGCAGTTTGGATTTACTCACAGATACGCAGTATTTT
>TRBJ1-1|TRBV29-1|TRBD1|.|13
CSGLGQGGTEAFF
TGCAGCGGGCTGGGACAGGGGGGTACTGAAGCTTTCTTT
>TRBJ1-2|TRBV20-1|TRBD1|.|14
CSARDRTRLYGYTF
TGCAGTGCTCGGGACAGGACAAGACTCTATGGCTACACCTTC
>TRBJ1-6|TRBV25-1|.|once|14
CASSEYREDWALHF
TGTGCCAGCAGTGAATATAGGGAGGACTGGGCCCTCCACTTT
>TRBJ2-6|TRBV3-1|.|once|17
CASSLVGGGSGANVLTF
TGTGCCAGCAGCCTGGTGGGAGGGGGCTCTGGGGCCAACGTCCTGACTTTC
>TRBJ2-7|TRBV28|.|.|13
CASEGGGTYEQYF
TGTGCCAGCGAGGGAGGGGGCACCTACGAGCAGTACTTC
>TRBJ2-7|TRBV6-5|.|.|13
CASSYNVENEQYF
TGTGCCAGCAGTTACAACGTCGAGAACGAGCAGTACTTC
>TRBJ2-3|TRBV6-6|TRBD1|.|14
CASRLRQGPDTQYF
TGTGCCAGCAGACTCCGACAGGGCCCAGATACGCAGTATTTT
>TRBJ1-1|TRBV4-1|.|.|15
CASSQEGGWGTEAFF
TGCGCCAGCAGCCAAGAAGGGGGTTGGGGCACTGAAGCTTTCTTT
>TRBJ2-7|TRBV12-5|TRBD1|.|16
CASGWSGTGVSYEQYF
TGTGCTAGTGGTTGGTCCGGGACAGGGGTATCCTACGAGCAGTACTTC
>TRBJ1-6|TRBV27|.|.|14
CASSLLGVGSPLHF
TGTGCCAGCAGTTTATTGGGGGTAGGGTCACCCCTCCACTTT
>TRBJ1-2|TRBV29-1|TRBD1|.|15
CSIPGQGARVYGYTF
TGCAGCATACCGGGACAGGGGGCGAGGGTATACGGCTACACCTTC
>TRBJ2-7|TRBV5-4|.|.|15
CASSPQGPGPYEQYF
TGTGCCAGCAGCCCACAGGGTCCCGGACCCTACGAGCAGTACTTC
>TRBJ1-3|TRBV30|.|.|15
CAWTWTLSSGNTIYF
TGTGCCTGGACGTGGACATTGAGCTCTGGAAACACCATATATTTT
>TRBJ1-5|TRBV12-3/TRBV12-4|.|.|14
CASSLASTNQPQHF
TGTGCCAGCAGTTTAGCGAGTACCAATCAGCCCCAGCATTTT
>TRBJ2-1|TRBV5-1|TRBD2|.|15
CASSQIAGGYNEQFF
TGCGCCAGCAGCCAAATAGCGGGGGGGTACAATGAGCAGTTCTTC
>TRBJ2-1|TRBV5-1|TRBD2|.|15
CASSSGLAVRDEQFF
TGCGCCAGCAGCTCGGGACTAGCCGTGAGGGATGAGCAGTTCTTC
>TRBJ2-5|TRBV30|.|.|13
CASSVGSEETQYF
TGTGCCTCCTCAGTAGGGTCAGAAGAGACCCAGTACTTC
>TRBJ2-3|TRBV20-1|.|once|14
CSAREPDSTDTQYF
TGCAGTGCTAGAGAGCCGGATAGCACAGATACGCAGTATTTT
>TRBJ2-7|TRBV2|.|few|12
CASSGRAGEQYF
TGTGCCAGCAGTGGGAGGGCCGGAGAGCAGTACTTC